The clone carrying this T cell receptor beta chain appeared a single time. Within the sample, other DNA sequences also encode this same CDR3. Trimming took 0 bases from V and 2 from J, leaving 10 bases between them. The germline V gene has CDR1 SGDLS and CDR2 YYNGEE. This CDR3 comprises 15 residues. These data originate in a study of shared clonotypes between healthy human individuals. Profiled with immunoSEQ multiplex PCR; TCRdb holds only in-frame clones, not every one. The sample has roughly 450,000 clones, about four fifths seen once. Specimen: PBMCs. This clonotype was sampled from a woman aged 40 to 50 in good health. Some clones in this sample may be carry-over from other donors' samples. V and J are TRBV9 and TRBJ2-3, with TRBD2 as a possible D gene (6 bases). This chain's CDR3 is CASSVGGGDTDTQYF. In DNA, the CDR3 is TGTGCCAGCAGCGTAGGAGGCGGGGACACAGATACGCAGTATTTT.